These T cell receptor beta chains were read from a single sample in a study of T cells of healthy individuals. MiXCR, run by TCRdb on the 5' RACE reads, gives a single entry per CDR3 protein. The repertoire holds over 95,000 distinct CDR3 sequences, 15% to 20% seen once, with over 5% in the top ten. These receptors were taken from a human donor in good health. The CDR3 runs from the conserved cysteine through the conserved F or W. D genes are given only for firm matches. Where a row states a size, it is once, few, many or the class of an expanded clone; other rows omit it.

TRBJ2-7,few,.,TRBV29-1,CSYQRRGNEQYF,TGCAGCTACCAAAGACGGGGGAACGAGCAGTACTTC
TRBJ2-1,few,TRBD1,TRBV30,CAWSTGDRAWGEDEQFF,TGTGCCTGGAGTACGGGCGACAGGGCCTGGGGTGAGGATGAGCAGTTCTTC
TRBJ2-1,few,TRBD2,TRBV28,CASIQYWAGEFNEQFF,TGTGCCAGCATACAGTATTGGGCGGGGGAATTCAATGAGCAGTTCTTC
TRBJ2-1,many,TRBD2,TRBV4-2,CASSQELFKTSGRNEQFF,TGTGCCAGCAGCCAAGAATTGTTTAAGACTAGCGGGAGGAATGAGCAGTTCTTC
TRBJ2-2,many,.,TRBV3-1,CASSLGLPGATGELFF,TGTGCCAGCAGCCTCGGACTACCGGGGGCTACAGGGGAGCTGTTTTTT
TRBJ1-5,few,.,TRBV5-1,CASSSGQINQPQHF,TGCGCCAGCAGCTCCGGACAGATCAATCAGCCCCAGCATTTT
TRBJ2-5,many,.,TRBV29-1,CSVGSGAGGEQYF,TGCAGCGTCGGCTCCGGGGCAGGGGGGGAACAGTACTTC
TRBJ1-6,.,.,TRBV28,CASSLPTGRNSPLHF,TGTGCCAGCAGTTTACCAACAGGGAGGAATTCACCCCTCCACTTT
TRBJ2-4,few,.,TRBV28,CASNPRDSGFKNIQYF,TGTGCCAGCAACCCTCGGGATAGCGGTTTCAAAAACATTCAGTACTTC
TRBJ1-2,.,.,TRBV14,CASSQVTDYGYTF,TGTGCCAGCAGCCAAGTAACGGACTATGGCTACACCTTC
TRBJ2-7,few,.,TRBV7-9,CASSFGQIYEQYF,TGTGCCAGCAGCTTTGGGCAGATATACGAGCAGTACTTC
TRBJ2-4,.,.,TRBV28,CASSLDGSRNIQYF,TGTGCCAGCAGTTTAGACGGGAGTAGAAACATTCAGTACTTC
TRBJ2-1,few,.,TRBV7-3,CASSAGQMDEQFF,TGTGCCAGCAGCGCGGGCCAGATGGATGAGCAGTTCTTC
TRBJ1-1,.,.,TRBV4-2,CASSQDWGVNTEAFF,TGTGCCAGCAGCCAAGATTGGGGGGTGAACACTGAAGCTTTCTTT
TRBJ2-1,.,TRBD2,TRBV4-2,CASSLGLAGALSSYNEQFF,TGTGCCAGCAGCCTGGGACTAGCGGGGGCCCTGAGCTCCTACAATGAGCAGTTCTTC
TRBJ1-2,many,.,TRBV7-2,CASSLVNYGYTF,TGTGCCAGCAGCTTAGTTAACTATGGCTACACCTTC
TRBJ2-7,.,TRBD1,TRBV5-1,CASRFLPGGAIQDEQYF,TGCGCCAGCAGGTTCTTGCCAGGGGGCGCCATTCAGGACGAGCAGTACTTC
TRBJ2-7,.,.,TRBV6-5,CASSPWRGYEQYF,TGTGCCAGCAGTCCCTGGAGGGGTTACGAGCAGTACTTC
TRBJ2-3,.,.,TRBV7-9,CASSFLQGRGTDTQYF,TGTGCCAGCAGCTTCCTACAGGGGAGGGGCACAGATACGCAGTATTTT
TRBJ1-2,many,.,TRBV29-1,CSASFTDSHYGYTF,TGCAGCGCATCTTTTACGGACAGCCACTATGGCTACACCTTC
TRBJ2-7,few,.,TRBV12-3/TRBV12-4,CASSPPRPNRVYEQYF,TGTGCCAGCAGTCCACCCCGGCCTAACAGGGTCTACGAGCAGTACTTC
TRBJ2-5,few,.,TRBV6-6,CASSFGYETQYF,TGTGCCAGCAGTTTTGGGTACGAGACCCAGTACTTC
TRBJ1-4,few,TRBD1,TRBV11-2,CASRTIGGRNEKLFF,TGTGCCAGCAGGACCATAGGGGGCAGGAATGAAAAACTGTTTTTT
TRBJ2-5,few,TRBD1,TRBV9,CASSVGGGGETQYF,TGTGCCAGCAGCGTAGGAGGGGGCGGTGAGACCCAGTACTTC
TRBJ2-5,.,TRBD1,TRBV7-2,CASSVNRGKETQYF,TGTGCCAGCAGCGTAAACAGGGGGAAGGAGACCCAGTACTTC
TRBJ2-7,.,TRBD2,TRBV28,CASSFDAGGSYEQYF,TGTGCCAGCAGTTTTGATGCGGGAGGATCCTACGAGCAGTACTTC
TRBJ2-2,once,TRBD2,TRBV19,CASSIAGGPGELFF,TGTGCCAGTAGTATAGCGGGAGGACCCGGGGAGCTGTTTTTT
TRBJ1-3,.,.,TRBV9,CASSVGGTGNTIYF,TGTGCCAGCAGCGTAGGAGGGACTGGAAACACCATATATTTT
TRBJ2-7,few,.,TRBV24-1,CATTSEQYF,TGTGCCACCACCTCCGAGCAGTACTTC
TRBJ2-3,.,TRBD2,TRBV6-5,CASSPSGGDTSTDTQYF,TGTGCCAGCAGCCCTAGCGGGGGGGACACTAGCACAGATACGCAGTATTTT
TRBJ1-4,few,.,TRBV3-1,CASSLGPEKLFF,TGTGCCAGCAGCCTCGGGCCAGAAAAACTGTTTTTT
TRBJ2-3,many,.,TRBV7-8,CASSLGLGGTDTQYF,TGTGCCAGCAGCTTAGGACTAGGCGGCACAGATACGCAGTATTTT
TRBJ2-1,.,TRBD2,TRBV9,CASSVTGLADLYNEQFF,TGTGCCAGCAGCGTGACGGGACTAGCAGACCTCTACAATGAGCAGTTCTTC
TRBJ1-1,few,TRBD1,TRBV29-1,CSVPGQGRTEAFF,TGCAGCGTCCCGGGACAGGGAAGGACTGAAGCTTTCTTT
TRBJ2-1,.,.,TRBV12-3/TRBV12-4,CASSLAVPGTDRWQFF,TGTGCCAGCAGTTTAGCGGTCCCGGGGACCGACAGATGGCAGTTCTTC
TRBJ2-1,few,TRBD2,TRBV6-2/TRBV6-3,CASSYGLAGGGEQFF,TGTGCCAGCAGTTACGGCCTAGCGGGAGGAGGTGAGCAGTTCTTC
TRBJ2-1,few,.,TRBV28,CASSFQESNEQFF,TGTGCCAGCAGTTTTCAGGAGTCCAATGAGCAGTTCTTC
TRBJ2-3,many,TRBD1,TRBV6-5,CASSDRGRHTDTQYF,TGTGCCAGCAGTGACAGGGGCCGGCACACAGATACGCAGTATTTT